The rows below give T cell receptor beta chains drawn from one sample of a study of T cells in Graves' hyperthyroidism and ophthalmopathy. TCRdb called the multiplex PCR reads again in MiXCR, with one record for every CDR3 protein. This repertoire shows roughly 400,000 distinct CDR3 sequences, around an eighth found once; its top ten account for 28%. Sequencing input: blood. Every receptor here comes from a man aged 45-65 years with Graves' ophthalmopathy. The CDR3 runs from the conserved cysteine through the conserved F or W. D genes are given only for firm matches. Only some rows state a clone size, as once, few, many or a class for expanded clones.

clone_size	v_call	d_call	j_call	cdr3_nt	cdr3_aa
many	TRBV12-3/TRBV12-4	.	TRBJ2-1	TGTGCCAGCAGTTCGAGCCTTAACGCCTACAATGAGCAGTTCTTC	CASSSSLNAYNEQFF
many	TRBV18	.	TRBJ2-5	TGTGCCAGCTCACCACAGGGGATTGAGACCCAGTACTTC	CASSPQGIETQYF
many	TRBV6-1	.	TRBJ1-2	TGTGCCAGCAGTGAACCGAGGGGCCAAATCTATGGCTACACCTTC	CASSEPRGQIYGYTF
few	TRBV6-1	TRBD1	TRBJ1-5	TGTGCCAGCAGAGAGACAGGGGGAGGACAGCCCCAGCATTTT	CASRETGGGQPQHF
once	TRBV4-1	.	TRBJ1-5	TGCGCCAGCAGCCAAGGGGTGGGAGGGGAACGCAATCAGCCCCAGCATTTT	CASSQGVGGERNQPQHF
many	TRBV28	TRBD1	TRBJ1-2	TGTGCCACCGAATGGGACAGGGGACGAGGGGACTATGGCTACACCTTC	CATEWDRGRGDYGYTF
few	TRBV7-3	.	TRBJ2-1	TGTGCCAGCAGCCTCCGACCCGCCGGGACCAGCGACAATGAGCAGTTCTTC	CASSLRPAGTSDNEQFF
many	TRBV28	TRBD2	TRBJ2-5	TGTGCCAGCAGTTTAGGGACTAGCGGAATCTCCCGAGAGACCCAGTACTTC	CASSLGTSGISRETQYF
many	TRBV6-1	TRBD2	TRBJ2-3	TGTGCCAGCAGTGACCCTAGCGGGAGCTATACGCAGTATTTT	CASSDPSGSYTQYF
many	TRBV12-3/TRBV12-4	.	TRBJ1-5	TGTGCCAGCCGCAGGTCTGCCGGGGATGGTCAGCCCCAGCATTTT	CASRRSAGDGQPQHF
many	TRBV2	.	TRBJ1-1	TGTGCCAGCACACCCGTTGGCAGGGGCACTGAAGCTTTCTTT	CASTPVGRGTEAFF
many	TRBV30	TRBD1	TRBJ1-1	TGTGCCTGGAGTGTAGTGCCAGGGGGAAACACTGAAGCTTTCTTT	CAWSVVPGGNTEAFF
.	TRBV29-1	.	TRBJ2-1	TGCAGCGTTGGGGACCATCAGAATGAGCAGTTCTTC	CSVGDHQNEQFF
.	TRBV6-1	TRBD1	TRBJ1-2	TGTGCCAGCAGTTCAACAACCGGGACAGATGGCTACACCTTC	CASSSTTGTDGYTF
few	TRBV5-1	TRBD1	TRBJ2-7	TGCGCCAGCAGCTTGTTCGGGACAGACCACTCCTACGAGCAGTACTTC	CASSLFGTDHSYEQYF
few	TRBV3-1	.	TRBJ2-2	TGCGCCAGCAGCCAAGTAGGGCGAGTAAGGACCGGGGAGCTGTTTTTT	CASSQVGRVRTGELFF
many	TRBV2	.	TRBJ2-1	TGTGCCAGCACCCTGCGGGGGCGCAGTCTTGAGCAGTTCTTC	CASTLRGRSLEQFF
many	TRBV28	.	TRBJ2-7	TGTGCCAGCAGTGCCAAGAAAGGGAACTACGAGCAGTACTTC	CASSAKKGNYEQYF
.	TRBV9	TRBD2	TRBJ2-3	TGTGCCAGCAGCGTAGGTCGGCTAGCGGGAGTAATAACAGATACGCAGTATTTT	CASSVGRLAGVITDTQYF
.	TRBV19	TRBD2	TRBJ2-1	TGTGCCAGTAGTGTCCGAGGGGGACTAGCGGGGTCTGAGCAGTTCTTC	CASSVRGGLAGSEQFF
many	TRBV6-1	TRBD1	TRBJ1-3	TGTGCCAGCAGTCAATCTTGGACAGGGCCAGACACCATATATTTT	CASSQSWTGPDTIYF
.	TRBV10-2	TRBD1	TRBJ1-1	TGCGCCAGCAGTGACCCGGGACAGCCGAACACTGAAGCTTTCTTT	CASSDPGQPNTEAFF
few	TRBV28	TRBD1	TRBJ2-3	TGTGCCAGCAGTTCGGACAGGGACGATACGCAGTATTTT	CASSSDRDDTQYF
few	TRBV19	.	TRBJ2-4	TGTGCCAGTAGTATTGCAGGGCAAAACATTCAGTACTTC	CASSIAGQNIQYF
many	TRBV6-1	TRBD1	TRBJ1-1	TGTGCCAGCAGTGAATCGGCAGGGCAGGGGGGCGCTGAAGCTTTCTTT	CASSESAGQGGAEAFF
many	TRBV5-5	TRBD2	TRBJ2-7	TGTGCCAGCAGCTCCGGACTAGCGGGAGGGCAGTCCCACGAGCAGTACTTC	CASSSGLAGGQSHEQYF
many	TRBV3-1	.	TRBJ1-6	TGTGCCAGCAGCCAAATAGACCGGAATTCACCCCTCCACTTT	CASSQIDRNSPLHF
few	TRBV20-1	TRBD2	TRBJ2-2	TGCAGTGCTAAGCCGGCTAGCGGGACCGGGGAGCTGTTTTTT	CSAKPASGTGELFF
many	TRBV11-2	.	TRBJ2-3	TGTGCCAGCAGCTTGATTAGTTGGGGTATCACAGATACGCAGTATTTT	CASSLISWGITDTQYF
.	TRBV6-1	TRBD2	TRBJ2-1	TGTGCCAGCAGTTCACTAGCGGCGTCGGAGGATGAGCAGTTCTTC	CASSSLAASEDEQFF
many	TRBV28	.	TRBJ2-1	TGTGCCAGCAGTGGGGCTAGGTACAATGAGCAGTTCTTC	CASSGARYNEQFF
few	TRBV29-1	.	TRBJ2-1	TGCAGCGTTGAAGCCGGGCTTGAAAATGAGCAGTTCTTC	CSVEAGLENEQFF
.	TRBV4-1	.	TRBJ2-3	TGCGCCAGCAGCCAAGCTCACAGGGATACACAGTATTTT	CASSQAHRDTQYF
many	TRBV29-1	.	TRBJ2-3	TGCAGCGTCCCTCGCGCGTTCACCTTCACAGATACGCAGTATTTT	CSVPRAFTFTDTQYF
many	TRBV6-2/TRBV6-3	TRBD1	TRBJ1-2	TGTGCCAGCAGCGATTACCTGGGGACAGGGGATGGCTACACCTTC	CASSDYLGTGDGYTF
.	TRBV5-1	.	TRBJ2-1	TGCGCCAGCAGCTTGTTTTCTAACGGGAGTTCCTACAATGAGCAGTTCTTC	CASSLFSNGSSYNEQFF
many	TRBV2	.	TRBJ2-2	TGTGCCAGCACTGGACAGTCTAGGGGCGGGGAGCTGTTTTTT	CASTGQSRGGELFF
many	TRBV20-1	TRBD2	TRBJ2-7	TGCAGTGCGACCCGGGGCGGGAGTAGCCACGAGCAGTACTTC	CSATRGGSSHEQYF
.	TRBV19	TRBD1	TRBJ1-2	TGTGCCAGTAGAAGTTCCGGGACAGGAGTACATGGCTACACCTTC	CASRSSGTGVHGYTF
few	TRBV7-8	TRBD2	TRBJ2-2	TGTGCCAGCAGCTTACTCGTAAGGACTAGCGGGAGGGCCCTGAACACCGGGGAGCTGTTTTTT	CASSLLVRTSGRALNTGELFF
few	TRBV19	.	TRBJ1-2	TGTGCCAGTAGTAGGGGAACCTATGGCTACACCTTC	CASSRGTYGYTF
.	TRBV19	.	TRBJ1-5	TGTGCCAGTCGGAGGTTAGATCAGCCCCAGCATTTT	CASRRLDQPQHF
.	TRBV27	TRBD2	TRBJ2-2	TGTGCCAGCAGTTTCGGACTAGCGGAATGGCGGGAGCTGTTTTTT	CASSFGLAEWRELFF
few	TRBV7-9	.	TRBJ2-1	TGTGCCAGCAGCTTAGCGCCGGGTCTACCCTACAATGAGCAGTTCTTC	CASSLAPGLPYNEQFF
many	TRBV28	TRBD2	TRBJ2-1	TGTGCCAGCAAGGCGTTAGCGGGATTTGGGAGCACCTACAATGAGCAGTTCTTC	CASKALAGFGSTYNEQFF
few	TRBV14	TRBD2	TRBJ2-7	TGTGCCAGCAGCCCCCGGACTAGCGGGAGAAGGGACCACGAGCAGTACTTC	CASSPRTSGRRDHEQYF